Below are 18 T cell receptor beta chains sequenced from a single sample in a study of regulatory T cells in long-lasting Graves disease. The time point here: persistent/refractory GD, antithyroid drugs over 5 years with positive TRAb. Isolated PBMC RNA provided the starting material for the TCR library. Construction of the TCR beta libraries employed iRepertoire HTBI primers in conjunction with Arm-PCR of CDR3 regions. Via MiXCR, TCRdb re-called the multiplex PCR reads, giving one row per CDR3 protein. Seen here are 400,000 to 500,000 distinct CDR3 sequences, 20% to 25% observed once, and the top ten hold over 11%. The sample was peripheral blood mononuclear cells (PBMCs), taken when the disease was refractory, from a patient treated with antithyroid drugs. The receptors come from a female donor with Graves disease.

Ten or more counts support this clonotype. The rearrangement joins TRBV7-3 to TRBJ2-2; D is perhaps TRBD1 (7 bases). This CDR3 contains 17 residues. Germline assignment: CDR1 SGHTA and CDR2 FQGTGA. V was shortened by 1 base and J by 2 bases, with 14 bases between the two germline ends. Written as DNA, the CDR3 is TGTGCCAGCAGCTTAAGACTAGGGACAGAAAACACCGGGGAGCTGTTTTTT. Protein: CASSLRLGTENTGELFF.

The V and J genes are TRBV2 and TRBJ2-7, with 8 bases that match TRBD2. J was trimmed by 6 bases and V by 4 bases; bases with no gene match: 5. The CDR3 extends over 13 amino acids. Germline CDR1 and CDR2: SNHLY and FYNNEI. The CDR3: CASSGSGTGEQYF. The CDR3 region has the DNA TGTGCCAGCAGTGGTAGCGGGACCGGCGAGCAGTACTTC. Drawing the rest from reference TRBV2 and TRBJ2-7, the complete variable domain is EPEVTQTPSHQVTQMGQEVILRCVPISNHLYFYWYRQILGQKVEFLVSFYNNEISEKSEIFDDQFSVERPDGSNFTLKIRSTKLEDSAMYFCASSGSGTGEQYFGPGTRLTVT.

As concerns this clonotype: A much larger clonotype is one base distant, so this may be a read error. The rearrangement joins TRBV7-2 to TRBJ2-5, with D tentatively TRBD2 (5 bases). CDR1 is SGHTA and CDR2 is FQGNSA in the germline V gene. The CDR3 spans 13 residues. The V and J ends lost 8 bases and 1 base respectively, with 11 bases between them. The CDR3 DNA reads TGTGCCAGCCGAGCGGAAGTCCAAGAGACCCAGTACTTC. Translation: CASRAEVQETQYF.

Many counts were recorded for this clonotype. One end of the junction does not line up with germline, which may come from a read error. This chain joins TRBV7-9 and TRBJ1-1; 9 bases fit TRBD1. CDR1 and CDR2 from the germline V gene are SEHNR and FQNEAQ (reference sequence). The CDR3 contains 15 residues. DNA of the CDR3: TGTGCCAGCAGTTTAGGGGACAGGGCGAACACTGAAGCTTTCTTT. It is translated as CASSLGDRANTEAFF.

The chain uses TRBV6-1 and TRBJ1-5; unclear D gene. Trimming cost V 7 bases and J 6 bases, with 16 bases left between them. CDR3 length: 14 residues. Germline lookup yields CDR1 MNHNS and CDR2 SASEGT. DNA of the CDR3: TGTGCCAGCACCCGAGGAGCCGGGATTCAGCCCCAGCATTTT. It specifies CASTRGAGIQPQHF.

As concerns this clonotype: A junction end diverges from the germline sequence, so it may reflect a read error. The genes are TRBV5-1 and TRBJ2-3; 8 bases are shared with TRBD1. Germline V gene data show CDR1 as SGHRS and CDR2 as YFSETQ. The length of the CDR3 is 14 residues. The DNA for the CDR3 is TGCGCCAGCAGATTGGACAGGGAAGAAGATACGCAGTATTTT. Protein sequence: CASRLDREEDTQYF.

This clonotype was counted ten times or more. The rearrangement links TRBV7-2 to TRBJ1-1, with D possibly TRBD1 on 6 matching bases. The germline V and J ends were trimmed by 6 bases and 5 bases, with 16 bases remaining between them. The CDR3 is made up of 14 amino acids. Germline values: CDR1 SGHTA, CDR2 FQGNSA. The CDR3 protein is CASSPFAGVTEAFF. The CDR3 bases are TGTGCCAGCAGTCCCTTTGCAGGGGTGACTGAAGCTTTCTTT. Full variable domain (remainder filled in from reference TRBV7-2 and TRBJ1-1): GAGVSQSPSNKVTEKGKDVELRCDPISGHTALYWYRQSLGQGLEFLIYFQGNSAPDKSGLPSDRFSAERTGGSVSTLTIQRTQQEDSAVYLCASSPFAGVTEAFFGQGTRLTVV.

The sample holds many counts of this clonotype. V and J are TRBV15 and TRBJ1-1; D uncertain. The CDR3 extends over 13 amino acids. Germline V gene data show CDR1 as LNHNV and CDR2 as YYDKDF (reference sequence). Trimming shortened V by 0 bases and J by 4 bases, and 6 bases separated the two germline ends. In nucleotides, the CDR3 is TGTGCCACCAGCAGAGAAGAGTTCACTGAAGCTTTCTTT. The encoded protein is CATSREEFTEAFF.

The chain has TRBV28 and TRBJ1-3; 7 nucleotides align to TRBD1. Germline V gene lookup returns CDR1 MDHEN and CDR2 SYDVKM. V shed 5 bases, J shed 4 bases, and the junction held 14 bases outside the gene matches. There are 17 residues in the CDR3. CDR3 in DNA: TGTGCCAGCAGTATACTGCCGAGGACAGGCCCGGGAAACACCATATATTTT. It codes for CASSILPRTGPGNTIYF.

The CDR3 DNA reads as TGTGCCATCAGTGGCACCGGGGAGCTGTTTTTT. It translates to CAISGTGELFF. V gene TRBV10-3 combines with J gene TRBJ2-2; D is uncertain. Germline V gene lookup returns CDR1 ENHRY and CDR2 SYGVKD. CDR3 length: 11 amino acids. Trimming removed 4 bases from V and 4 bases from J, with 1 base in between.

This clonotype showed up many times. This chain links TRBV2 with TRBJ2-7, with D uncertain. The CDR3 consists of 14 residues. V was shortened by 7 bases and J by 3 bases, with 16 bases between the two germline ends. The germline gives CDR1 SNHLY, CDR2 FYNNEI. This CDR3 reads CASTIKEIDYEQYF. DNA of the CDR3: TGTGCCAGCACTATAAAGGAGATCGACTACGAGCAGTACTTC.

The CDR3 nucleotides are TGCAGTGCTACAGAAGCCGGGACTAGCAGGTACAATGAGCAGTTCTTC. Its translation is CSATEAGTSRYNEQFF. V is TRBV20-1 and J is TRBJ2-1; 9 bases match TRBD2. Germline V gene lookup returns CDR1 DFQATT and CDR2 SNEGSKA (reference sequence). This CDR3 is built from 16 residues. V lost 4 bases, J lost 4 bases, and 11 bases stayed unmatched.

Only a few counts were recorded for this clonotype. The chain carries TRBV27 and TRBJ2-2, with 7 nucleotides matching TRBD2. Germline CDR1 MNHEY, CDR2 SMNVEV (reference sequence). The CDR3 has 15 residues. V lost 2 bases, J lost 1 base, and 1 base stayed unmatched. CDR3 nucleotide sequence: TGTGCCAGCAGTTTAACTAGCGAGAACACCGGGGAGCTGTTTTTT. It is translated as CASSLTSENTGELFF.

The chain combines TRBV10-2 with TRBJ1-4; tentative D call: TRBD1 (5 bases). The V gene's germline CDR1 is WSHSY and CDR2 SAAADI. Trimming took 2 bases from V and 3 from J, leaving 13 bases between them. The CDR3 is made up of 16 amino acids. Here the CDR3 reads CASSERRGVANEKLFF. In DNA form, the CDR3 reads TGCGCCAGCAGTGAGAGAAGAGGGGTAGCTAATGAAAAACTGTTTTTT.

This sequence joins TRBV7-9 and TRBJ2-1; 8 positions match TRBD2. In germline, CDR1 is SEHNR, CDR2 FQNEAQ (reference sequence). The CDR3 has 12 residues. The V segment lost 8 bases and the J segment 7 bases; nucleotides outside the gene matches: 4. The CDR3 here is CASGPGGNEQFF. DNA of the CDR3: TGTGCCAGCGGACCGGGGGGGAATGAGCAGTTCTTC.

The CDR3 region is CASSPLVARRGDTQYF. The CDR3 nucleotides are TGTGCCAGCAGCCCGCTGGTTGCGCGACGCGGGGATACGCAGTATTTT. This rearrangement joins TRBV3-1 to TRBJ2-3, with D tentatively TRBD2 (5 bases). The germline V gene has CDR1 LGHDT and CDR2 YNNKEL (reference sequence). CDR3 length: 16 residues. Trimming took 4 bases from V and 6 from J, leaving 20 bases between them.

The sample holds many counts of this clonotype. The chain joins TRBV6-1 to TRBJ1-3; no reliable D call. Trimming removed 4 bases from V and 1 base from J, with 11 bases in between. Germline V gene sequence: CDR1 MNHNS, CDR2 SASEGT. The CDR3 has 15 amino acids. CDR3 sequence: CASSALGESGNTIYF. The CDR3 coding sequence is TGTGCCAGCAGTGCATTGGGCGAATCTGGAAACACCATATATTTT.

In this sample, this clonotype turned up many times. V gene TRBV28 combines with J gene TRBJ2-7; 8 bases align to TRBD2. Unmatched junction bases numbered 14, after V lost 6 bases and J lost 4 bases. Germline loops: CDR1 MDHEN, CDR2 SYDVKM. CDR3 size: 16 residues. DNA of the CDR3: TGTGCCAGCAGCCTCTGGAGTAGCGGGATAAAATACGAGCAGTACTTC. Translating it yields CASSLWSSGIKYEQYF.